The 10 T cell receptor beta chains presented below share a single source sample, sequenced in a study of identical twins. TCRdb itself ran the 5' RACE reads through MiXCR, one entry per CDR3 protein. The sample records about 1.7 million distinct CDR3 sequences, roughly a third being singletons. The source material was cord blood. The receptors were sampled from a newborn girl in good health.

The V call is TRBV6-6, the J call TRBJ1-1; 7 positions agree with TRBD1. Germline values: CDR1 MNHNY, CDR2 SVGAGI (reference sequence). This CDR3 contains 14 residues. V lost 2 bases and J lost 5; bases outside the gene matches: 5. The CDR3 DNA sequence: TGTGCCAGCAGTTACGAGGTGACAGGGACTGAAGCTTTCTTT. Translating gives CASSYEVTGTEAFF.

The chain joins TRBV28 to TRBJ2-7; either TRBD1 or TRBD2 may supply D (5 bases each). There are 11 residues in the CDR3. Germline V gives CDR1 MDHEN, CDR2 SYDVKM. CDR3 nucleotide sequence: TGTACTGGGACGTCCCCCTACGAGCAGTACTTC. It encodes CTGTSPYEQYF.

In this sample, this clonotype turned up a few times. CDR3 residues: CASSLDMYGKGQYF. The CDR3 DNA reads as TGCGCCAGCAGCCTGGACATGTACGGCAAGGGGCAGTACTTC. The V and J genes are TRBV5-1 and TRBJ2-7, with D tentatively TRBD1 (5 bases). The CDR3 runs 14 residues. With 4 bases removed from V and 9 bases from J, the gap between germline ends came to 20 bases. Germline CDR1 is SGHRS and CDR2 is YFSETQ.

The chain couples TRBV6-6 to TRBJ2-5, with unresolved D. Per germline, CDR1 MNHNY and CDR2 SVGAGI (reference sequence). The CDR3 totals 15 residues. Trimming removed 2 bases from V and 2 bases from J, with 12 bases in between. Here the CDR3 reads CASSYIGAEQETQYF. CDR3 sequence (DNA): TGTGCCAGCAGTTACATTGGTGCGGAACAAGAGACCCAGTACTTC.

The rearrangement links TRBV4-1 to TRBJ2-7; 7 nucleotides agree with TRBD1. CDR1 MGHRA and CDR2 YSYEKL come from the germline V gene. Trimming cost V 1 base and J 7 bases; bases outside gene matches: 10. There are 15 residues in the CDR3. CDR3 protein: CASSQAYDREAEQYF. The CDR3 coding sequence is TGCGCCAGCAGCCAAGCTTACGACAGGGAAGCGGAGCAGTACTTC.

The chain recombines TRBV10-3 with TRBJ2-4; TRBD2 aligns across 11 bases. The end of the DNA aligns better with TRBJ2-7, so the J call may be wrong. This CDR3 contains 15 residues. Germline V gene data show CDR1 as ENHRY and CDR2 as SYGVKD. The CDR3 DNA reads TGTGCCACCCAGCACCCTAGCGGGAGGTCCTACGAGCAGTACTTC. Its translation: CATQHPSGRSYEQYF.

This sequence joins TRBV27 and TRBJ1-2; 8 bases align to TRBD1. CDR3 length: 17 residues. V shed 5 bases, J shed 4 bases, and the junction held 15 bases outside the gene matches. The germline gives CDR1 MNHEY, CDR2 SMNVEV (reference sequence). The CDR3 here is CASSLRRARGRAYGYTF. The CDR3 DNA sequence: TGTGCCAGCAGTCTACGACGAGCCAGGGGGCGCGCCTATGGCTACACCTTC.

The V and J genes are TRBV28 and TRBJ2-3; D gene uncertain. V lost 10 bases to trimming and J lost 6 bases, with 14 bases between them. The CDR3 consists of 12 residues. Germline CDR1 reads MDHEN; CDR2 reads SYDVKM. The CDR3 spells CATGTVGDTQYF. DNA of the CDR3: TGTGCCACCGGAACAGTGGGCGATACGCAGTATTTT.

The V and J genes are TRBV12-5 and TRBJ1-1; 8 nucleotides agree with TRBD1. V shed 5 bases, J shed 9 bases, and the junction held 5 bases outside the gene matches. This CDR3 is 12 amino acids long. In germline, CDR1 is LGHNT, CDR2 FRNRAP. Here the CDR3 DNA reads TGTGCTAGTGGTCCAGGACAGGGACAAGCTTTCTTT. Translated, it gives CASGPGQGQAFF.

This clonotype has more than one count but fewer than ten. V usage is TRBV12-3 or TRBV12-4 and J usage is TRBJ2-7; TRBD2 aligns across 10 bases. The CDR3 extends over 18 amino acids. Unmatched junction bases numbered 16, after V lost 3 bases and J lost 5 bases. This CDR3 reads CASSLSRLAGATGDEQYF. In DNA, the CDR3 is TGTGCCAGCAGTTTGTCCCGCCTAGCGGGGGCCACAGGGGACGAGCAGTACTTC.